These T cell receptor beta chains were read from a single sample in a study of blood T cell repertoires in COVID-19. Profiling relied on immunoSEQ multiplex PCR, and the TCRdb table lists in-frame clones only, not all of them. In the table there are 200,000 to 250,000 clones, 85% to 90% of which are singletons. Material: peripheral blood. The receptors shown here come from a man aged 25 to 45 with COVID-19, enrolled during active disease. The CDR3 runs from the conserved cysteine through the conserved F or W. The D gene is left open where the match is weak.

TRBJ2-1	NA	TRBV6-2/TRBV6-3	CASSYSGRSPWNEQFF
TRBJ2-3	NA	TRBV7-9	CASRYRGTNSDTQYF
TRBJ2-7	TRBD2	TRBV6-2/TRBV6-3	CASSLVAGDSYEQYF
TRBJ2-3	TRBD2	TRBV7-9	CASSSPSGSPTDTQYF
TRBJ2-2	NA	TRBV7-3	CASSPLSGLNTGELFF
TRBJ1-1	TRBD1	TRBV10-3	CAITRGQGADTEAFF
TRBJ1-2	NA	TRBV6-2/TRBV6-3	CASSAHGGDGDGTF
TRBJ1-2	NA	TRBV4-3	CASSQSGYGYTF
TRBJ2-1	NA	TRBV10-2	CASMDLRDEQFF
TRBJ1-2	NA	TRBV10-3	CAITKDFPGDGYTF
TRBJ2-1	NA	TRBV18	CASSPLTDYNEQFF
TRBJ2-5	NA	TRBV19	CASRPYGLAPKETQYF
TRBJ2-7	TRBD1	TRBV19	CASSIGGQGAPGYEQYF
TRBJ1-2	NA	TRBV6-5	CASRLDANYGYTF
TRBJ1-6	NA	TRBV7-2	CASSSIWPYNSPLHF
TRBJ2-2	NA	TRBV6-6	CASRGKGATGELFF
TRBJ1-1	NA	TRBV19	CASSMGQNTEAFF
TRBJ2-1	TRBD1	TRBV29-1	CSVEVAGGVWNEQFF
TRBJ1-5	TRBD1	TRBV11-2	CASSLADRVTGQPQHF
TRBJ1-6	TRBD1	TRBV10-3	CAISEFSGTGGGPPLHF
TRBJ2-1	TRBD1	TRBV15	CATRKGPLQGDNEQFF
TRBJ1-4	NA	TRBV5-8	CASSWRRANEKLFF
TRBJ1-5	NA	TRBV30	CAWSDGALGQPQHF
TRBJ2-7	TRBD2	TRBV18	CASSPSGGTGYEQYF
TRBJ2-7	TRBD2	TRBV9	CASSPSSGDPYEQYF
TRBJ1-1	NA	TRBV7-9	CASSLAREAEAFF
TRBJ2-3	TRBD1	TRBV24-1	CATSLDRASDTQYF
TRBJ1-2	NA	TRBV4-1	CASSQEQAGLYGYTF
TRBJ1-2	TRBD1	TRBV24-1	CATSDREGTGFNYGYTF
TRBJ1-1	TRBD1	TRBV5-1	CASSYGTGTWSTEAFF
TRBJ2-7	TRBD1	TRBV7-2	CASSSTGGNTKLYEQYF
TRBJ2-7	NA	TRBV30	CAWTQDRYYEQYF
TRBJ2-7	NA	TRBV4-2	CASSQGSYERQYF
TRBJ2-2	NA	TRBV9	CASSVDHSPNTGELFF
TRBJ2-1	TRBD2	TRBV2	CASRGGLAGAYNEQFF
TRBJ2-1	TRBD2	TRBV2	CASISPTSGRTPWGNEQFF
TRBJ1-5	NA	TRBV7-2	CASSLDSFQPQHF
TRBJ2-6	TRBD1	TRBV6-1	CASSGTGGTTTSSGANVLTF
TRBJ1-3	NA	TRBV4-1	CASSQGQGSSGNTIYF
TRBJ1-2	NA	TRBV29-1	CSVETTRGYGYTF
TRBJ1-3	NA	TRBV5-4	CASSRGSGNTIYF
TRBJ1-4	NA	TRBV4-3	CASSQAGKLEKLFF
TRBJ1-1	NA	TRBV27	CASSPIFGEAFF
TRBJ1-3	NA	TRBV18	CASFPQEGSSGNTIYF
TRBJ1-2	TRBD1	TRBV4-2	CASSQGTGNNYTF
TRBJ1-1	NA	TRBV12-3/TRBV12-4	CASSLGQAEAFF